This TCR beta chain came from a study of blood T cell repertoires in COVID-19. In the source study's methods: It was from reference gene primer amplification that nucleated cell counts were estimated. Sequencing used immunoSEQ multiplex PCR; TCRdb keeps in-frame clones, though not all of them. V and J calls and clone size are given by that table; D and trimming were obtained from the DNA. This repertoire shows around 130,000 clones, around 80% found once; its top ten account for 1.5% to 2%. This clone was detected once. Source material: peripheral blood. This sequence originates from a man between 65 and 79 years old with acute or convalescent COVID-19.

CDR3 residues: CASSLSGGTDTQYF. CDR3 bases: TGCGCCAGCAGCTTGAGCGGGGGCACAGATACGCAGTATTTT. V usage is TRBV5-1 and J usage is TRBJ2-3, with TRBD2 matching 7 bases. The CDR3 sequence is 14 residues long. The junction had 0 bases not matched to a gene; V was cut back by 1 base and J by 1 base. CDR1 and CDR2 (germline): SGHRS, YFSETQ. The full variable domain, in which reference TRBV5-1 and TRBJ2-3 provide the parts outside the CDR3, is KAGVTQTPRYLIKTRGQQVTLSCSPISGHRSVSWYQQTPGQGLQFLFEYFSETQRNKGNFPGRFSGRQFSNSRSEMNVSTLELGDSALYLCASSLSGGTDTQYFGPGTRLTVL.